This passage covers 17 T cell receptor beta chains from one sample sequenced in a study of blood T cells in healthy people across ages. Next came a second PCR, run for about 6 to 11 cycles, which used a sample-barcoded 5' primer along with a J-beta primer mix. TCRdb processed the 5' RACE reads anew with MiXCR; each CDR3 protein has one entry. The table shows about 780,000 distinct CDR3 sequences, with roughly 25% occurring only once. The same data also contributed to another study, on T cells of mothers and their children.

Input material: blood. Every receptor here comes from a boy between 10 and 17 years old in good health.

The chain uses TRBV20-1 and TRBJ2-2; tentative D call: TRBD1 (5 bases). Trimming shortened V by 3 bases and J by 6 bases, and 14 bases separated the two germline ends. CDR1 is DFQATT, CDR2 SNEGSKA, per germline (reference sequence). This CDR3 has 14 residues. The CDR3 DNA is TGCAGTGCTAGTCGCAGGGATGGAGCCGGGGAGCTGTTTTTT. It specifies CSASRRDGAGELFF.

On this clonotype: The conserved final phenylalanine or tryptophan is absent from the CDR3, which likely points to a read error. The CDR3 loop reads CASSLQDRLGQYS. CDR3 DNA sequence: TGTGCCAGCAGCTTACAGGATCGGCTGGGCCAGTACTCC. V usage is TRBV7-9 and J usage is TRBJ2-5; no clear D. Germline values: CDR1 SEHNR, CDR2 FQNEAQ (reference sequence). V was clipped by 2 bases and J by 10 bases, with 14 bases between them. This CDR3 is 13 amino acids long.

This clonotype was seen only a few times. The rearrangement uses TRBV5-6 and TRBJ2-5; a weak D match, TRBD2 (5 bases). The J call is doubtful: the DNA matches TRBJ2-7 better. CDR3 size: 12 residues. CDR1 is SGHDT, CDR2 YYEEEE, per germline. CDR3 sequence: CASRGSTYEQYF. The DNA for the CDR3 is TGTGCCAGCAGGGGGAGTACCTACGAGCAGTACTTC.

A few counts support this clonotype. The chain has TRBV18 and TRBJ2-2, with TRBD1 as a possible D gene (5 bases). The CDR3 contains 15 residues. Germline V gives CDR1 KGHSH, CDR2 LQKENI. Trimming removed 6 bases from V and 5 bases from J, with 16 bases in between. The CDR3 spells CASSPLTDGTGELFF. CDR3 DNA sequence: TGTGCCAGCTCCCCCTTGACAGACGGAACCGGGGAGCTGTTTTTT.

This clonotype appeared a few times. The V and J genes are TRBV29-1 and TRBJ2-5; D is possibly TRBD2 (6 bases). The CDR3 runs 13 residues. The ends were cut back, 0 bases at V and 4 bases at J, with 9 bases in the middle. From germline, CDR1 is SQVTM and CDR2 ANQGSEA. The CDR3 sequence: CSVEEWRGETQYF. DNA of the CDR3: TGCAGCGTTGAAGAATGGCGGGGAGAGACCCAGTACTTC.

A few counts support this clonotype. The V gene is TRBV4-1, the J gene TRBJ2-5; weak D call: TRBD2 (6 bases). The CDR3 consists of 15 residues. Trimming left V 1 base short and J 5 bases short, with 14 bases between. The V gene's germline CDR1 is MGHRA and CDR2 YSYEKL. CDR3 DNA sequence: TGCGCCAGCAGCCAAGTCGGGACTTATGGGGAGACCCAGTACTTC. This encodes CASSQVGTYGETQYF.

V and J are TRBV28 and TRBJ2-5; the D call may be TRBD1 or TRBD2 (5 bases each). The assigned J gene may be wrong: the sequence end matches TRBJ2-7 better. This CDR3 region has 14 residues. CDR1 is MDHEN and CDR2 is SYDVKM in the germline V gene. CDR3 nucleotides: TGTGCCACCTCATCCGGGACGCCCGGATACGAGCAGTACTTC. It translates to CATSSGTPGYEQYF.

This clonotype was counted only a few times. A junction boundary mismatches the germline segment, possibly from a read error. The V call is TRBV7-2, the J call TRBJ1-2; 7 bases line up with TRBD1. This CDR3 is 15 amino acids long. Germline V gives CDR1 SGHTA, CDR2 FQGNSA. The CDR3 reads CASSLRTGGDYGYTF. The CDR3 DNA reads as TGCGCCAGCAGCTTGAGGACAGGCGGGGACTATGGCTACACCTTC. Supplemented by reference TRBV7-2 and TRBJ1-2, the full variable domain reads GAGVSQSPSNKVTEKGKDVELRCDPISGHTALYWYRQSLGQGLEFLIYFQGNSAPDKSGLPSDRFSAERTGGSVSTLTIQRTQQEDSAVYLCASSLRTGGDYGYTFGSGTRLTVV.

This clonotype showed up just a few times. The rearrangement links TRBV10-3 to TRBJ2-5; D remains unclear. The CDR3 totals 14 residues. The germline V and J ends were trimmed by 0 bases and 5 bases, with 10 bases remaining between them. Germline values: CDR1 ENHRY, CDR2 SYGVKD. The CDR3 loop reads CAISESAFQETQYF. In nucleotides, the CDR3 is TGTGCCATCAGTGAGTCTGCTTTCCAGGAGACCCAGTACTTC.

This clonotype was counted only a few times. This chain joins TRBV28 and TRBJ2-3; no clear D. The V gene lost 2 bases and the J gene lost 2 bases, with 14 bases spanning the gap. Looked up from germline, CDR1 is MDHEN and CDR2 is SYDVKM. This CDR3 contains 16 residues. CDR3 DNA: TGTGCCAGCAGTTTAAGGACGTACAGTTACACAGATACGCAGTATTTT. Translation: CASSLRTYSYTDTQYF.

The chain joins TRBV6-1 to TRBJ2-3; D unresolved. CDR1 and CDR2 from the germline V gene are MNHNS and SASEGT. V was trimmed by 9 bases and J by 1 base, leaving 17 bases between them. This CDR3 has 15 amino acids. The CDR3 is CASSIGTDRTDTQYF. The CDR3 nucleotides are TGTGCCAGTTCTATCGGTACAGATCGCACAGATACGCAGTATTTT.

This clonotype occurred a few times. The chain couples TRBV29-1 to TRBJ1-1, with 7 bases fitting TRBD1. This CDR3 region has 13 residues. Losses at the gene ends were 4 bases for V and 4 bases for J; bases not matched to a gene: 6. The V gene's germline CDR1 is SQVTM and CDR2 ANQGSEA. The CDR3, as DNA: TGCAGCGTTGCCAGGGGGGAAAGCACTGAAGCTTTCTTT. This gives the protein CSVARGESTEAFF.

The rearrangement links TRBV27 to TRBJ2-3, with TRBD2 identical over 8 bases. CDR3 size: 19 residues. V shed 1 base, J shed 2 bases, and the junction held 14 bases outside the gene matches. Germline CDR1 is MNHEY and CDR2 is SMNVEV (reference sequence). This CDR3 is CASSLWRGSGARNTDTQYF. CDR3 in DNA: TGTGCCAGCAGTTTATGGAGGGGTAGCGGGGCCCGAAACACAGATACGCAGTATTTT.

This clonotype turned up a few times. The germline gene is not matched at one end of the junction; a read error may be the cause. The CDR3 DNA follows: TGCGCCAGCAGTCTCTGGGCGAAGGAGACCCAGTACTTC. Its translation is CASSLWAKETQYF. The gene calls are TRBV27 and TRBJ2-5; D gene ambiguous. This CDR3 is 13 amino acids long. Germline values: CDR1 MNHEY, CDR2 SMNVEV (reference sequence).

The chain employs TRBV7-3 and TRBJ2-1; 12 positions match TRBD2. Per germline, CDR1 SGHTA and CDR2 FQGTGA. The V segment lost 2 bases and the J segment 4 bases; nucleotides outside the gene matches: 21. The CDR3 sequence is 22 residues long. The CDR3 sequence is CASSLLGWTSGNSGYGYNEQFF. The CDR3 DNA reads TGTGCCAGCAGCTTATTGGGTTGGACTAGCGGGAATTCAGGGTACGGGTACAATGAGCAGTTCTTC.

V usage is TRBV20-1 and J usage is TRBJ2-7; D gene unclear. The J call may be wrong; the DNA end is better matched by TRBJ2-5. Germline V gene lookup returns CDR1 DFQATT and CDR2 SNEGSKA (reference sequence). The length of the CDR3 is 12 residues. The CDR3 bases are TGCAGTGTTTTAGTTCGCCAAGAGACCCAGTACTTC. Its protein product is CSVLVRQETQYF.

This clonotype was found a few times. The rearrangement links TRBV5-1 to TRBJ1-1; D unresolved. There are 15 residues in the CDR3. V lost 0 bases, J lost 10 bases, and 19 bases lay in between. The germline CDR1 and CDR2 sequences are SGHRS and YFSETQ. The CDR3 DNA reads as TGCGCCAGCAGCTTGGAATCAGCCTTGATAGCTGGAGCTTTCTTT. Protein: CASSLESALIAGAFF.